Presented here are 28 T cell receptor beta chains from one specimen sequenced in a study of immune characterization of retroperitoneal liposarcoma. TCRdb redid the calling of the PCR reads with MiXCR, one entry per CDR3 protein. Counted here are roughly 10,000 distinct CDR3 sequences, under 25% occurring once; the ten biggest clones make up about 8.9%. Sequencing used blood. These receptors came from a female donor with retroperitoneal liposarcoma.

J is TRBJ2-2 and V is TRBV7-1; possibly TRBD2 for D (5 bases). TRBV7-1 is an ORF, and what it does is uncertain. CDR3 size: 13 residues. V gave up 2 bases and J gave up 7 bases, with 8 bases separating them. CDR3 sequence: CASSSPGGGELFF. The CDR3 region has the DNA TGTGCCAGCAGCTCACCTGGAGGCGGGGAGCTGTTTTTT.

By frequency in the sample, this clonotype is medium-sized. V gene TRBV12-3 or TRBV12-4 combines with J gene TRBJ1-4, with D maybe TRBD1 (5 bases). The CDR3 has 15 residues. V was clipped by 5 bases and J by 5 bases, with 15 bases between them. CDR3 sequence: CASSPGRAPNEKLFF. CDR3 DNA sequence: TGTGCCAGCAGTCCAGGGCGGGCCCCCAATGAAAAACTGTTTTTT.

This clonotype is deemed medium-sized. The chain combines TRBV6-1 with TRBJ2-1; tentative D call: TRBD2 (5 bases). V was shortened by 6 bases and J by 2 bases, with 11 bases between the two germline ends. Germline-derived CDR1 and CDR2 are MNHNS and SASEGT. The CDR3 has 14 residues. CDR3 amino acids: CASSAPGTYNEQFF. CDR3 coding DNA: TGTGCCAGCAGCGCTCCGGGAACCTACAATGAGCAGTTCTTC.

The rearrangement links TRBV11-3 to TRBJ1-3; D remains ambiguous. Germline V gene lookup returns CDR1 SGHNT and CDR2 YENEEA. CDR3 length equals 15 residues. V lost 5 bases, J lost 2 bases, and 13 bases lay in between. As DNA, the CDR3 is TGTGCCAGCAGCCCCCTCGCCGGAGCTGGAAACACCATATATTTT. This encodes CASSPLAGAGNTIYF.

This clonotype was seen a handful of times. The rearrangement uses TRBV7-9 and TRBJ2-1; D possibly matches TRBD1 or TRBD2 (6 bases each). The CDR3 spans 15 residues. The germline V gene encodes CDR1 SEHNR and CDR2 FQNEAQ (reference sequence). With 2 bases removed from V and 13 bases from J, the gap between germline ends came to 21 bases. For the CDR3, the DNA is TGTGCCAGCAGCTTAATTTCCGGGGGCGGGGAGACCCAGTTCTTC. This gives the protein CASSLISGGGETQFF.

This clonotype was counted between two and nine times. The CDR3 here is CASSLVHLSLAGAETQYF. CDR3 DNA sequence: TGTGCCAGCAGCTTAGTTCACCTCTCTCTAGCGGGAGCAGAGACCCAGTACTTC. The rearrangement uses TRBV7-2 and TRBJ2-1, with TRBD2 matching 10 bases. The last part of the DNA fits TRBJ2-5 better; the J call may be wrong. CDR3 length: 18 residues. Germline assignment: CDR1 SGHTA and CDR2 FQGNSA.

The V call is TRBV6-5, the J call TRBJ1-2; TRBD1 agrees at 7 bases. V lost 5 bases and J lost 4; bases outside the gene matches: 4. Germline loops: CDR1 MNHEY, CDR2 SVGAGI. This CDR3 has 13 residues. DNA of the CDR3: TGTGCCAGCAGTGGCACAGGGGCCTATGGCTACACCTTC. Translation gives CASSGTGAYGYTF.

This clonotype was seen more than once but under ten times. The chain employs TRBV12-3 or TRBV12-4 and TRBJ2-7; TRBD1 might be the D (5 bases). The CDR3 consists of 13 residues. V lost 6 bases and J lost 3, with 12 bases in between. This chain's CDR3 is CASRLGQLYEQYF. The CDR3 bases are TGTGCCAGCAGGCTGGGGCAACTCTACGAGCAGTACTTC.

This clonotype is classed as medium-sized. The CDR3 DNA reads as TGTGCCAGCAGTCAACCCCCGGGGGCGGTAGCTGAAAAACTGTTTTTT. Translated: CASSQPPGAVAEKLFF. The rearrangement uses TRBV6-1 and TRBJ1-4; D possibly corresponds to TRBD1 (6 bases). The CDR3 is 16 residues long. The germline gives CDR1 MNHNS, CDR2 SASEGT. The V and J ends lost 5 bases and 7 bases respectively, with 20 bases between them.

Ten or more counts support this clonotype. The chain joins TRBV4-1 to TRBJ2-1; 12 positions agree with TRBD2. J was trimmed by 8 bases and V by 1 base; bases with no gene match: 6. There are 16 residues in the CDR3. The germline CDR1 and CDR2 sequences are MGHRA and YSYEKL. CDR3 sequence (DNA): TGCGCCAGCAGCCAAGCCCGACTAGCGGGAGTCTATGAGCAGTTCTTC. Its protein is CASSQARLAGVYEQFF.

By proportion, this clonotype is medium-sized (0.01 to 0.1%). This chain uses TRBV6-5 with TRBJ2-3, with 9 bases matching TRBD1. Germline assignment: CDR1 MNHEY and CDR2 SVGAGI. The CDR3 runs 15 residues. V shed 0 bases and J 5 bases; nucleotides not matched to a gene: 3. In DNA form, the CDR3 reads TGTGCCAGCAGTTACTCGACAGGGGGTAAAGATACGCAGTATTTT. Residues: CASSYSTGGKDTQYF.

This clonotype counts as medium-sized (0.01 to 0.1%). The rearrangement joins TRBV6-1 to TRBJ2-1; 7 bases map to TRBD1. Gene TRBJ2-7 matches the end of the DNA better, so the J call may be wrong. The CDR3 consists of 14 residues. CDR1 is MNHNS and CDR2 is SASEGT in the germline V gene. CDR3 residues: CASSDGTDVYEQYF. In DNA form, the CDR3 reads TGTGCCAGCAGTGACGGGACAGATGTCTACGAGCAGTACTTC.

V is TRBV12-3 or TRBV12-4 and J is TRBJ1-1, with D uncertain. CDR3 length: 12 residues. The germline V and J ends were trimmed by 6 bases and 4 bases, with 9 bases remaining between them. The CDR3 is CASSRTATEAFF. The CDR3 DNA reads TGTGCCAGCAGCCGGACCGCCACTGAAGCTTTCTTT.

The chain links TRBV12-3 or TRBV12-4 to TRBJ2-2, with 11 bases matching TRBD2. The CDR3 sequence is 16 residues long. V lost 10 bases, J lost 4 bases, and 11 bases stayed unmatched. This CDR3 reads CAITPSGRSITGELFF. As DNA, the CDR3 is TGTGCCATCACCCCTAGCGGGAGGAGCATCACCGGGGAGCTGTTTTTT.

The rearrangement joins TRBV4-1 to TRBJ2-3, with 7 bases that match TRBD2. Germline trimming cut 6 bases from V and 0 bases from J; bases unmatched to any gene: 18. The CDR3 covers 19 residues. Germline values: CDR1 MGHRA, CDR2 YSYEKL. DNA for the CDR3: TGCGCCAGCAGAACCAAGGCATACCCAGGTAGCGGGAGCACAGATACGCAGTATTTT. Amino acid sequence: CASRTKAYPGSGSTDTQYF.

This chain connects TRBV6-6 to TRBJ2-1, with D perhaps TRBD2 (6 bases). Near its end, the DNA agrees better with TRBJ2-7, so the J call may be wrong. Germline V lookup: CDR1 MNHNY, CDR2 SVGAGI (reference sequence). The CDR3 has 14 residues. This CDR3 is CANPTRDFPYEQYF. The CDR3 DNA follows: TGTGCCAACCCAACCAGGGACTTCCCCTACGAGCAGTACTTC.

This clonotype was seen ten or more times. This chain links TRBV11-3 with TRBJ2-7; TRBD1 matches 8 bases. The CDR3 contains 14 residues. Germline lookup yields CDR1 SGHNT and CDR2 YENEEA. The V segment lost 4 bases and the J segment 2 bases; nucleotides outside the gene matches: 4. CDR3 DNA: TGTGCCAGCAGCTACGGACAGGGCCCCTACGAGCAGTACTTC. Translated, it gives CASSYGQGPYEQYF.

The chain uses TRBV6-1 and TRBJ1-2, with D uncertain. The V end lost 4 bases, the J end lost 3 bases, and 12 bases lay between the germline ends. This CDR3 has 14 residues. CDR1 and CDR2 from the germline V gene are MNHNS and SASEGT. The chain's CDR3 is CASSVEGDYYGYTF. For the CDR3, the DNA is TGTGCCAGCAGTGTTGAGGGAGACTACTATGGCTACACCTTC.

This chain links TRBV6-1 with TRBJ2-5; D is unclear. The CDR3 is 14 amino acids. Germline CDR1 and CDR2: MNHNS and SASEGT. V was pared by 4 bases and J by 1 base, with 10 bases between. CDR3 in DNA: TGTGCCAGCAGTGTTTCATGGGGCCAAGAGACCCAGTACTTC. It is translated as CASSVSWGQETQYF.

The gene calls are TRBV6-1 and TRBJ2-4; perhaps TRBD2 as D (7 bases). TRBJ2-5 matches the DNA end more closely, so the J call is doubtful. The CDR3 length is 14 residues. Per germline, CDR1 MNHNS and CDR2 SASEGT. CDR3 in DNA: TGTGCCAGCAGTCCCGAAGGGGGGGCAGAGACCCAGTACTTC. It encodes CASSPEGGAETQYF.

By sample fraction, this clonotype is medium-sized. Given a much more abundant clone one base away, this may be a read error. Here the CDR3 reads CATRDPQTRSNEQYF. The CDR3 DNA is TGTGCCACCCGGGACCCCCAAACACGGAGCAATGAGCAGTACTTC. The V call is TRBV6-1, the J call TRBJ2-1; D is possibly TRBD1 or TRBD2 (5 bases each). Judging by the DNA end, TRBJ2-7 fits better; the J call may be wrong. CDR1 is MNHNS, CDR2 SASEGT, per germline. The CDR3 runs 15 residues.

V usage is TRBV6-1 and J usage is TRBJ2-1; D is unresolved. The CDR3 consists of 16 residues. Trimming stripped 2 bases from V and 0 bases from J, with 11 bases between. The germline gives CDR1 MNHNS, CDR2 SASEGT. The CDR3 is CASSERQVSSYNEQFF. CDR3 in DNA: TGTGCCAGCAGTGAACGGCAGGTTAGCTCCTACAATGAGCAGTTCTTC.

This chain uses TRBV6-2 or TRBV6-3 with TRBJ2-2; maybe TRBD2 (6 bases). Per the germline V gene, CDR1 is MNHEY and CDR2 is SVGEGT. This CDR3 has 11 amino acids. Trimming stripped 8 bases from V and 5 bases from J, with 6 bases between. This CDR3 reads CASRGTGELFF. The CDR3 nucleotides are TGTGCCAGCCGGGGGACCGGGGAGCTGTTTTTT.

This chain connects TRBV5-6 to TRBJ2-5, with TRBD2 matching 13 bases. There are 19 residues in the CDR3. Trimming at V came to 8 bases and at J to 3 bases, leaving 19 bases not matched to a gene. Germline CDR1 SGHDT, CDR2 YYEEEE. The CDR3 sequence: CASRILPGLAGRREETQYF. The CDR3 coding sequence is TGTGCCAGTCGAATATTGCCGGGACTAGCGGGGAGGAGGGAAGAGACCCAGTACTTC.

V is TRBV4-1 and J is TRBJ2-1, with a possible D match to TRBD2 (6 bases). The V end was cut by 0 bases, the J end by 3 bases, with 15 bases between. Germline CDR1 and CDR2: MGHRA and YSYEKL. There are 17 residues in the CDR3. The CDR3 bases are TGCGCCAGCAGCCAAGATGGGGCGGGATGGGTCTACAATGAGCAGTTCTTC. The encoded protein is CASSQDGAGWVYNEQFF.

V gene TRBV6-8 combines with J gene TRBJ1-2; D is undetermined. The CDR3 covers 16 residues. Trimming shortened V by 6 bases and J by 2 bases, and 19 bases separated the two germline ends. Per the germline V gene, CDR1 is MNHGY and CDR2 is SAAAGT. CDR3 sequence: CASSGPLGPLNYGYTF. The DNA of the CDR3 is TGTGCCAGCAGCGGACCCCTCGGGCCTCTCAACTATGGCTACACCTTC.

The chain employs TRBV7-2 and TRBJ2-5; D unresolved. Gene TRBJ2-7 matches the end of the DNA better, so the J call may be wrong. This CDR3 has 12 residues. In germline, CDR1 is SGHTA, CDR2 FQGNSA. CDR3 nucleotide sequence: TGTGCCAGCAGCTTACCGACCTACGAGCAGTACTTC. It is translated as CASSLPTYEQYF.

This rearrangement joins TRBV5-1 to TRBJ2-1; 7 nucleotides line up with TRBD1. Unmatched junction bases numbered 6, after V lost 0 bases and J lost 3 bases. CDR3 size: 16 residues. Germline V lookup: CDR1 SGHRS, CDR2 YFSETQ. CDR3 loop: CASSLAEGQVYNEQFF. CDR3 bases: TGCGCCAGCAGCTTGGCCGAAGGACAGGTCTACAATGAGCAGTTCTTC.